The source of this TCR beta chain is a study of T cell responses to AZD1222 COVID-19 vaccine. Assay: immunoSEQ multiplex PCR; the TCRdb copy retains only in-frame clones and omits some. The sample consists of tens of thousands of clones, roughly 89% of them appearing once. The CDR3 totals 14 residues. V was shortened by 0 bases and J by 4 bases, with 9 bases between the two germline ends. Germline CDR1 and CDR2: SEHNR and FQNEAQ (reference sequence). The sequence derives from an adult in good health. This chain links TRBV7-9 with TRBJ1-1; a possible D gene is TRBD1 (5 bases). Sequenced here: peripheral blood, sampled on day 0 of AZD1222 vaccination. In DNA, the CDR3 is TGTGCCAGCAGCTTAGCGATGGGGGTCACTGAAGCTTTCTTT. Translated: CASSLAMGVTEAFF.